This TCR beta chain was documented in a study of blood T cell repertoires in COVID-19. At the level of the study: The origin of the acute and convalescent COVID-19 samples was the United States, Italy and Spain.

As originally analysed: The assay estimated nucleated cells by amplifying reference gene primers. Produced via immunoSEQ multiplex PCR; TCRdb's table is partial and in-frame only. V and J calls and clone size come straight from that table; D and trimming were deduced from the DNA. The top ten hold around 1.5% of the sample, which has under 150,000 clones, roughly 80% seen once. CDR3 length: 13 residues. Sequenced: peripheral blood. This sequence was found in a man aged 50 to 60 with acute or convalescent COVID-19. This rearrangement joins TRBV21-1 to TRBJ1-6; TRBD1, the table's D call, lacks a check against the DNA. TRBV21-1 is annotated as a pseudogene. CDR3 bases: TGTGCCAGCGGATCATTGGGCAATTCACCCCTCCACTTT. Residues: CASGSLGNSPLHF.